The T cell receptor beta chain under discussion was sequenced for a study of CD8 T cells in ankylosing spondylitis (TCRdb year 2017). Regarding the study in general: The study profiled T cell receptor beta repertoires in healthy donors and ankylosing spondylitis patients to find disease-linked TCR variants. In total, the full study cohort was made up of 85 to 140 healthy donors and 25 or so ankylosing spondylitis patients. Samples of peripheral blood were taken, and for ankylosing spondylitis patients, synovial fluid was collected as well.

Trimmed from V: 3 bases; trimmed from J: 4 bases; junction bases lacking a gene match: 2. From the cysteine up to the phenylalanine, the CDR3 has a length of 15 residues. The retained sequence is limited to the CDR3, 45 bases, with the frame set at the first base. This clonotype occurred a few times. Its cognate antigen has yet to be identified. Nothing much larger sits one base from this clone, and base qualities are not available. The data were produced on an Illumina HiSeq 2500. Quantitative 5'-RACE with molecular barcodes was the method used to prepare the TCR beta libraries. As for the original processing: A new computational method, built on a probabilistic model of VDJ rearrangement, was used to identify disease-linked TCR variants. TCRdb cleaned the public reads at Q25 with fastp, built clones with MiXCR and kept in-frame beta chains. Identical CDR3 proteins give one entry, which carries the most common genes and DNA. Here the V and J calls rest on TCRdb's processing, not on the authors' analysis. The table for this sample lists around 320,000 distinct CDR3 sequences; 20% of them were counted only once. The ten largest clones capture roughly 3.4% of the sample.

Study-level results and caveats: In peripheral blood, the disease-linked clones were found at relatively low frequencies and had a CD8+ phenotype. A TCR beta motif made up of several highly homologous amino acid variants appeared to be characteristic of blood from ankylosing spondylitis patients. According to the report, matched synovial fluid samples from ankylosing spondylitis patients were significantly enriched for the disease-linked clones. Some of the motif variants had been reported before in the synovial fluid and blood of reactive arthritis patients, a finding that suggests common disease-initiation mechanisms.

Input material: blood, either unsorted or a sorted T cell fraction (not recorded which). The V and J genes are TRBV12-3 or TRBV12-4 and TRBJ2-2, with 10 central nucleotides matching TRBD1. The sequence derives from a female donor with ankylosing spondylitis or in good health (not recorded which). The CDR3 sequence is CASSLGTGVTGELFF. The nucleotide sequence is TGTGCCAGCAGTTTGGGGACAGGGGTCACCGGGGAGCTGTTTTTT.